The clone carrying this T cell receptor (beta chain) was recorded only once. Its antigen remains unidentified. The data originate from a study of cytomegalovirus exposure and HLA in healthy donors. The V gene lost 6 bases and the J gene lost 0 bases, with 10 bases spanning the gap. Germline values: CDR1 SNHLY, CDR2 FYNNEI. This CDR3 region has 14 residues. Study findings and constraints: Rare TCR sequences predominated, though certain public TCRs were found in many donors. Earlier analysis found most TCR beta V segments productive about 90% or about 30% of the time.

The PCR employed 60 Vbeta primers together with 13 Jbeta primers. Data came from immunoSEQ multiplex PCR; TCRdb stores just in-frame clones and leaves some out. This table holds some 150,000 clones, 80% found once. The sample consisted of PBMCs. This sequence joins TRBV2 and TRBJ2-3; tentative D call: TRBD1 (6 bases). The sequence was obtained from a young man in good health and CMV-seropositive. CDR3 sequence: CASRNGQSTDTQYF. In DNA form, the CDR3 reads TGTGCCAGCAGGAACGGACAGAGCACAGATACGCAGTATTTT.